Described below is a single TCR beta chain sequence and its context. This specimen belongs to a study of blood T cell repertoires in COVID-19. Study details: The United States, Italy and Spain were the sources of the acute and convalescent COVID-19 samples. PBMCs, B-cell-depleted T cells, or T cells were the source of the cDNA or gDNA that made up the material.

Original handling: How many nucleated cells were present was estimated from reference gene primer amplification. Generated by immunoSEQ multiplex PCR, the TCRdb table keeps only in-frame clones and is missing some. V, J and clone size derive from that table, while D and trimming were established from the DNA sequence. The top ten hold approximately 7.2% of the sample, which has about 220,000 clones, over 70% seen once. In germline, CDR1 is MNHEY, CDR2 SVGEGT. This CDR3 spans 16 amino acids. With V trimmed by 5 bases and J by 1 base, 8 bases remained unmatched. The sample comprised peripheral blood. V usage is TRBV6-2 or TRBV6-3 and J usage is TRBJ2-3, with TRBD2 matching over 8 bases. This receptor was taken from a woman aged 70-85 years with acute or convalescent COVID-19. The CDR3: CASSPGLEGRTDTQYF. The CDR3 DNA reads TGTGCCAGCAGTCCGGGACTAGAGGGGCGCACAGATACGCAGTATTTT.